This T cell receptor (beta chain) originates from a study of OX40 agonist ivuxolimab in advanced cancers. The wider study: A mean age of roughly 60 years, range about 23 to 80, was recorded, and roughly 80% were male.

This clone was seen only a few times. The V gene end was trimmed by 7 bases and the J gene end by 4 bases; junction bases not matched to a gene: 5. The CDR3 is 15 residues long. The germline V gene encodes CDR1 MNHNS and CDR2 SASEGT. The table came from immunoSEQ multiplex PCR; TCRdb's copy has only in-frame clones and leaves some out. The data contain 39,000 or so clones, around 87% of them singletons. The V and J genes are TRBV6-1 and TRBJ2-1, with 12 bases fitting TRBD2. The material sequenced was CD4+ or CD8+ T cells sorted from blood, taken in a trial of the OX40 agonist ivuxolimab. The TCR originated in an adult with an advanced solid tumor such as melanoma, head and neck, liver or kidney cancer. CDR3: CASTSGTSGYNEQFF. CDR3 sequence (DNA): TGTGCCAGCACCTCTGGGACTAGCGGGTACAATGAGCAGTTCTTC.